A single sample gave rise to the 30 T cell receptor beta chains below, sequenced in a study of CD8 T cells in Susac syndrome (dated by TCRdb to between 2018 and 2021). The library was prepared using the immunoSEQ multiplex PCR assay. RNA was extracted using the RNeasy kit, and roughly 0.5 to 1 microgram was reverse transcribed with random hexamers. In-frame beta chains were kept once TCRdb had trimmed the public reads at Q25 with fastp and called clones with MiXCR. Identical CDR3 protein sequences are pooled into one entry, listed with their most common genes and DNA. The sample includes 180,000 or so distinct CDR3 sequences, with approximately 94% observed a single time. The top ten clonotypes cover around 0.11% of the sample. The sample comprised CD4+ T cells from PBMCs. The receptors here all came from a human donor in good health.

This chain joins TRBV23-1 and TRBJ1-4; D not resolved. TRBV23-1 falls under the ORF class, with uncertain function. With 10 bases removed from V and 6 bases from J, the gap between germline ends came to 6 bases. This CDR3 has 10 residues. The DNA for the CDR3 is TGCGCCATGGTGGATGAAAAACTGTTTTTT. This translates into CAMVDEKLFF.

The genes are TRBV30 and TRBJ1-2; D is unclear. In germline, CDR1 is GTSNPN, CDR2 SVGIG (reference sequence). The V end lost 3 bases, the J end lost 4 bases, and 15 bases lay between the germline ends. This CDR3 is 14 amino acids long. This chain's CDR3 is CAWRWSRTVYGYTF. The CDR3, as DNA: TGTGCCTGGAGGTGGAGCAGGACTGTCTATGGCTACACCTTC.

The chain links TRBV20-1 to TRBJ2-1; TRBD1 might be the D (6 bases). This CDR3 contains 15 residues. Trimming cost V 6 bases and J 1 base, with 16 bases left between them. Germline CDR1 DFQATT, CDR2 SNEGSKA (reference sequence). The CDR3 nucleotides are TGCAGTGCGGAAGACAGGTTAACGTCCTACAATGAGCAGTTCTTC. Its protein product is CSAEDRLTSYNEQFF.

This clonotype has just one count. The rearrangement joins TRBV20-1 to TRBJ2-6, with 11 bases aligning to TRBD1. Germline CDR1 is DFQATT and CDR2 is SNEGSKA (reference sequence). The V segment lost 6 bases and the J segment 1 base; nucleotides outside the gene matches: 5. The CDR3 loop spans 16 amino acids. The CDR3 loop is CSAPGQGASGANVLTF. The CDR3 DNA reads TGCAGTGCCCCAGGACAGGGGGCTTCTGGGGCCAACGTCCTGACTTTC.

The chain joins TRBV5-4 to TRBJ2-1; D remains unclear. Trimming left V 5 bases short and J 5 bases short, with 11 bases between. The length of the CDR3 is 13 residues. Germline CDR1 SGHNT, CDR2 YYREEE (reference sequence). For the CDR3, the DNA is TGTGCCAGCAGAGACTCCTCTAACAATGAGCAGTTCTTC. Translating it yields CASRDSSNNEQFF.

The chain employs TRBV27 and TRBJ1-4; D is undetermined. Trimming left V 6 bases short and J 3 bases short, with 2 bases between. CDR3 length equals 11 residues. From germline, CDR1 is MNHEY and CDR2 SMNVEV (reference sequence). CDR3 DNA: TGTGCCAGCAGCGCTAATGAAAAACTGTTTTTT. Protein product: CASSANEKLFF. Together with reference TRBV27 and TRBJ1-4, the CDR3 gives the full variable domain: EAQVTQNPRYLITVTGKKLTVTCSQNMNHEYMSWYRQDPGLGLRQIYYSMNVEVTDKGDVPEGYKVSRKEKRNFPLILESPSPNQTSLYFCASSANEKLFFGSGTQLSVL.

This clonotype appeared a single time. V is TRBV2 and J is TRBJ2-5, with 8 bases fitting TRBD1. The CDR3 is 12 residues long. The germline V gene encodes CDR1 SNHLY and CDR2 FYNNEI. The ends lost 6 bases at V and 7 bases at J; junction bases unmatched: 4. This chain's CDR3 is CASSGTGGTQYF. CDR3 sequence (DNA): TGTGCCAGCAGCGGGACAGGTGGGACCCAGTACTTC. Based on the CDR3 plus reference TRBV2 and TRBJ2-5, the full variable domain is EPEVTQTPSHQVTQMGQEVILRCVPISNHLYFYWYRQILGQKVEFLVSFYNNEISEKSEIFDDQFSVERPDGSNFTLKIRSTKLEDSAMYFCASSGTGGTQYFGPGTRLLVL.

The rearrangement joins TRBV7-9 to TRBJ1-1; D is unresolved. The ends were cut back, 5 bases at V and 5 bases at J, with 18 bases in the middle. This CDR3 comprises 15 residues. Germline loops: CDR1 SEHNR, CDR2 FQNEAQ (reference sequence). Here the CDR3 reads CASSGLRTGNTEAFF. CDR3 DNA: TGTGCCAGCAGCGGACTTCGGACGGGAAATACTGAAGCTTTCTTT.

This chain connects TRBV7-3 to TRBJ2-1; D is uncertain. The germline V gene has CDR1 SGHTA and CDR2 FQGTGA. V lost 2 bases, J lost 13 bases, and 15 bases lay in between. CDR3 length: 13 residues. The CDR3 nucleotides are TGTGCCAGCAGCTTATCCTCATCCACGGTTCAGTTCTTC. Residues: CASSLSSSTVQFF.

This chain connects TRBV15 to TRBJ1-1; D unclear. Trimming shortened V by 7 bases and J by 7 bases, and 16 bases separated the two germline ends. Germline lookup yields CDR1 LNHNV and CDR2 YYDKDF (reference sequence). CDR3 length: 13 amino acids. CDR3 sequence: CATNKGYEDEAFF. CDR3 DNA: TGTGCCACCAATAAGGGCTACGAGGATGAAGCTTTCTTT.

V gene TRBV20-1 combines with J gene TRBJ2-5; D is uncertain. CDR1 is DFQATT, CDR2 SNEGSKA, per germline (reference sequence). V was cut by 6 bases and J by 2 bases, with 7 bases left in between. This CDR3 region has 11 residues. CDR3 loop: CSAQVQETQYF. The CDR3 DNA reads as TGCAGTGCCCAGGTTCAAGAGACCCAGTACTTC.

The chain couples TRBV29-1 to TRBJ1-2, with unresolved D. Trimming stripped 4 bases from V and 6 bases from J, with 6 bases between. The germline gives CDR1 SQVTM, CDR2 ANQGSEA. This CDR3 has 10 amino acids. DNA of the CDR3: TGCAGCGTTGTGCATAATGGCTACACCTTC. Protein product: CSVVHNGYTF.

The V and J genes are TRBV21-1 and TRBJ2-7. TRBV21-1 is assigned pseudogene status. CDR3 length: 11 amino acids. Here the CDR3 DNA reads TGTGCCCCTCGCCTGGGCTGCGAGCAGTACTTC. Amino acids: CAPRLGCEQYF.

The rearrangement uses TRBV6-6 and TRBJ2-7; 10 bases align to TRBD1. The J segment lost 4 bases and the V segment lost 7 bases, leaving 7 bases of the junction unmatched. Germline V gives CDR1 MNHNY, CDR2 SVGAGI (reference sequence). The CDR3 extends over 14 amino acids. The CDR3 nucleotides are TGTGCCAGCAATCCCCCGGGACAGGGGTACGAGCAGTACTTC. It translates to CASNPPGQGYEQYF.

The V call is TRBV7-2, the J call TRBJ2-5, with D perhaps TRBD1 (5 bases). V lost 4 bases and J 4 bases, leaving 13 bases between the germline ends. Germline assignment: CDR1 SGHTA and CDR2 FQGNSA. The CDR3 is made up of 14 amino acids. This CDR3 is CASSSRTSTETQYF. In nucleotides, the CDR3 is TGTGCCAGCAGCTCCCGGACAAGCACAGAGACCCAGTACTTC.

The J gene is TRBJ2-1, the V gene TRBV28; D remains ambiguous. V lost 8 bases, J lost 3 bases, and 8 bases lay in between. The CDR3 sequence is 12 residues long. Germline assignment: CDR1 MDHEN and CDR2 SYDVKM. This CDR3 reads CASLNSYNEQFF. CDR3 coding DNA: TGTGCCAGCCTGAACAGCTACAATGAGCAGTTCTTC.

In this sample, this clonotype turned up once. CDR3 coding DNA: TGCGCCAGCTCCCCTGAGGGGACAGGGGGCTACGAGCAGTACTTC. It encodes CASSPEGTGGYEQYF. The chain couples TRBV5-1 to TRBJ2-7, with TRBD1 identical over 11 bases. Unmatched junction bases numbered 9, after V lost 7 bases and J lost 3 bases. The CDR3 sequence is 15 residues long. Germline CDR1 and CDR2: SGHRS and YFSETQ.

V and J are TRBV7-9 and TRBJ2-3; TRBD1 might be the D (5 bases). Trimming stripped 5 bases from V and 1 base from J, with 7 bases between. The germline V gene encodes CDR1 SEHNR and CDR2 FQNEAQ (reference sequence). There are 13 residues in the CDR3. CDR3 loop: CASSTRGTDTQYF. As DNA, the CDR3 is TGTGCCAGCAGCACCAGGGGCACAGATACGCAGTATTTT.

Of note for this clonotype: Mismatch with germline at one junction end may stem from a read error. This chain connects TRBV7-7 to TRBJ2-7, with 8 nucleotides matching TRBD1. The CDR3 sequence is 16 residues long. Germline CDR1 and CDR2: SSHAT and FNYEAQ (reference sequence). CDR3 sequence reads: CASSPGQGKGDYEQYF. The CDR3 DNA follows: TGTGCTAGCAGCCCCGGACAGGGTAAGGGTGACTACGAGCAGTACTTC. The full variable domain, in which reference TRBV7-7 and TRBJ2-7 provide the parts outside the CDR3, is GAGVSQSPRYKVTKRGQDVTLRCDPISSHATLYWYQQALGQGPEFLTYFNYEAQPDKSGLPSDRFSAERPEGSISTLTIQRTEQRDSAMYRCASSPGQGKGDYEQYFGPGTRLTVT.

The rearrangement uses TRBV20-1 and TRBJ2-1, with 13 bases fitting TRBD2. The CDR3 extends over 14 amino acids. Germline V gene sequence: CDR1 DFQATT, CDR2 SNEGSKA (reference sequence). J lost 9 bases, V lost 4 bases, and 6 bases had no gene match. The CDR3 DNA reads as TGCAGTGCTACCGGGACTAGCGGGAAGGGTGAGCAGTTCTTC. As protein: CSATGTSGKGEQFF.

CDR3 in amino acids: CASSLNRGPAEAFF. Written as DNA, the CDR3 is TGTGCCAGCAGCTTAAACAGGGGGCCGGCTGAAGCTTTCTTT. The gene calls are TRBV7-2 and TRBJ1-1; 9 bases are shared with TRBD1. V gave up 2 bases and J gave up 6 bases; unmatched junction bases: 4. The germline V gene has CDR1 SGHTA and CDR2 FQGNSA. This CDR3 is 14 amino acids long. Variable domain in full (rest from reference TRBV7-2 and TRBJ1-1): GAGVSQSPSNKVTEKGKDVELRCDPISGHTALYWYRQSLGQGLEFLIYFQGNSAPDKSGLPSDRFSAERTGGSVSTLTIQRTQQEDSAVYLCASSLNRGPAEAFFGQGTRLTVV.

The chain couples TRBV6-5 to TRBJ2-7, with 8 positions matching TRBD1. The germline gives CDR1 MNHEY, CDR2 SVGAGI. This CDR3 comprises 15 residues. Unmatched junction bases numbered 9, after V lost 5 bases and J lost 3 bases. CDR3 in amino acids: CASSTLTGVNYEQYF. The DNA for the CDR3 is TGTGCCAGCAGTACCCTGACAGGGGTTAACTACGAGCAGTACTTC.

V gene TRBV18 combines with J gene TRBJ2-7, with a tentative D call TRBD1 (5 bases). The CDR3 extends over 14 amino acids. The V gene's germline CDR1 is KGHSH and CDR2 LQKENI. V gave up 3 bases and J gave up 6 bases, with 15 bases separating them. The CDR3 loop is CASSPGQGKREQYF. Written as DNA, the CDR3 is TGTGCCAGCTCACCTGGCCAGGGCAAGCGCGAGCAGTACTTC.

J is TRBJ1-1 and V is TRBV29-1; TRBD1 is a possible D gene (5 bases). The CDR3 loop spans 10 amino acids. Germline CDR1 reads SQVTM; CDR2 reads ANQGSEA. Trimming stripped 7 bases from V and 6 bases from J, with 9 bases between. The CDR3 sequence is CSARDSEAFF. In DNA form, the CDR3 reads TGCAGCGCCCGGGACTCTGAAGCTTTCTTT.

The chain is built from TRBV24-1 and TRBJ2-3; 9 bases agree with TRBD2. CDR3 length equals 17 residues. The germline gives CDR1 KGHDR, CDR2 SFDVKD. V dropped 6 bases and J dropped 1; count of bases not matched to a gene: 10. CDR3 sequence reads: CATSNTAGGRRTDTQYF. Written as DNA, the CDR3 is TGTGCCACCAGTAACACAGCGGGAGGCCGACGCACAGATACGCAGTATTTT.

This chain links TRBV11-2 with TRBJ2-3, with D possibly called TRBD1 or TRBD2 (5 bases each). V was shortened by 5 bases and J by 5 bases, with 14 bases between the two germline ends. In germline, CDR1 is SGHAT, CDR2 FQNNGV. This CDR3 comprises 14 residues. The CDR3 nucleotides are TGTGCCAGCAGCCCGGGGACCAATTTAGATACGCAGTATTTT. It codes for CASSPGTNLDTQYF.

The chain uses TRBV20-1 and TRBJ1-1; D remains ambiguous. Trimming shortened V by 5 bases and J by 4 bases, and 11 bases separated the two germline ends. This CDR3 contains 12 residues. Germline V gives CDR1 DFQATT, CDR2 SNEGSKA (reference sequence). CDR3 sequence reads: CSAWPGGTEAFF. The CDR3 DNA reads TGCAGTGCTTGGCCGGGAGGCACTGAAGCTTTCTTT.

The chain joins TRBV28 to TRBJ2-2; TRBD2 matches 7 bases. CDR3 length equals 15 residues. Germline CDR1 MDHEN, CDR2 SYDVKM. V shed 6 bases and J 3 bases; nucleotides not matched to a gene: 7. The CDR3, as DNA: TGTGCCAGCAGCACCTCGCGGGAGTACACCGGGGAGCTGTTTTTT. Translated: CASSTSREYTGELFF.

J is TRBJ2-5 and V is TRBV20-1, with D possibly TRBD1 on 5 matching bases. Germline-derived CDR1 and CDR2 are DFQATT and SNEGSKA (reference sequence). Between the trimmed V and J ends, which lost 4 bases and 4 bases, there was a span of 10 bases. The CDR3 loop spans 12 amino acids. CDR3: CSATQGIETQYF. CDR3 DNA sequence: TGCAGTGCTACTCAGGGTATAGAGACCCAGTACTTC.

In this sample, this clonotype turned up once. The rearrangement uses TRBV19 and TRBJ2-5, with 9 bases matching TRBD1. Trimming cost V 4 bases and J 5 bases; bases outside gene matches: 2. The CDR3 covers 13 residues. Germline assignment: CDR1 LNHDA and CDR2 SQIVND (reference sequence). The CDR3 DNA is TGTGCCAGTAGTACCGACAGGGGGGAGACCCAGTACTTC. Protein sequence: CASSTDRGETQYF.